Each of the 8 T cell receptor beta chains below was sequenced from the same sample in a study of blood T cells in healthy people across ages. Next came a second PCR, run for about 6 to 11 cycles, which used a sample-barcoded 5' primer along with a J-beta primer mix. TCRdb ran MiXCR on the 5' RACE reads and lists one entry per CDR3 protein. The sample carries around 500,000 distinct CDR3 sequences, 27% recorded once. These data were likewise used in another study, on T cells of mothers and their children.

Sequencing used blood. The receptor source for this set is a boy between 2 and 15 years old in good health.

The rearrangement uses TRBV5-1 and TRBJ1-2, with a possible D match to TRBD1 (5 bases). This CDR3 spans 15 amino acids. V lost 6 bases and J 5 bases, leaving 20 bases between the germline ends. Germline loops: CDR1 SGHRS, CDR2 YFSETQ. The CDR3 coding sequence is TGCGCCAGCACCATCATCCCGGGGCCGGAATATGGCTACACCTTC. This sequence encodes CASTIIPGPEYGYTF.

This clonotype was counted a few times. The chain links TRBV12-3 or TRBV12-4 to TRBJ1-2, with D hard to call. V was shortened by 8 bases and J by 6 bases, with 16 bases between the two germline ends. The CDR3 is 13 residues long. CDR3: CASLLSGLDGYTF. CDR3 nucleotide sequence: TGTGCCAGCCTTCTAAGTGGTTTAGATGGCTACACCTTC.

This clonotype has more than one count but fewer than ten. V usage is TRBV24-1 and J usage is TRBJ2-2; TRBD2 matches 9 bases. Looked up from germline, CDR1 is KGHDR and CDR2 is SFDVKD. V lost 7 bases to trimming and J lost 1 base; unmatched junction nucleotides: 6. The CDR3 loop spans 16 amino acids. The CDR3 region has the DNA TGTGCCACCAGCAGGGGTAGCGGGGGGAACACCGGGGAGCTGTTTTTT. Its protein is CATSRGSGGNTGELFF.

This clonotype has just a few counts. The chain is built from TRBV29-1 and TRBJ2-7; D remains unclear. The CDR3 has 13 amino acids. V shed 1 base and J shed 2 bases, with 9 bases lying between them. CDR1 is SQVTM, CDR2 ANQGSEA, per germline. The DNA for the CDR3 is TGCAGCGTTGAAGCCAGGTCAACCTACGAGCAGTACTTC. It specifies CSVEARSTYEQYF.

The chain employs TRBV12-3 or TRBV12-4 and TRBJ2-3; D may be TRBD2 (5 bases). V shed 2 bases and J shed 1 base, with 16 bases lying between them. The CDR3 runs 17 residues. In nucleotides, the CDR3 is TGTGCCAGCAGTTTAAGGGTGCGGGTCGCGCGCACAGATACGCAGTATTTT. Translating gives CASSLRVRVARTDTQYF.

This rearrangement joins TRBV12-3 or TRBV12-4 to TRBJ2-3; 10 bases fit TRBD1. The CDR3 has 17 residues. The ends lost 1 base at V and 1 base at J; junction bases unmatched: 5. CDR3 coding DNA: TGTGCCAGCAGTTTAGGGACAGGGGGGGCTCGCACAGATACGCAGTATTTT. Translation gives CASSLGTGGARTDTQYF.

The V call is TRBV5-6, the J call TRBJ2-5; 8 bases align to TRBD2. The tail of the sequence fits TRBJ2-7 better, so the J call may be wrong. This CDR3 contains 17 residues. Looked up from germline, CDR1 is SGHDT and CDR2 is YYEEEE. DNA of the CDR3: TGTGCCAGCAGCTTGATCCCTGAGCGGGAGAACTCCTACGAGCAGTACTTC. Protein product: CASSLIPERENSYEQYF.

The V and J genes are TRBV5-5 and TRBJ2-5; weak D call: TRBD1 (6 bases). Trimming removed 4 bases at V and 2 bases at J, with 21 bases between. From germline, CDR1 is SGHKS and CDR2 YYEKEE (reference sequence). CDR3 size: 17 residues. The CDR3 protein is CASSPVRAGVTQETQYF. The CDR3 coding sequence is TGTGCCAGCAGCCCGGTTCGGGCAGGGGTTACTCAAGAGACCCAGTACTTC. The full variable domain, in which reference TRBV5-5 and TRBJ2-5 provide the parts outside the CDR3, is DAGVTQSPTHLIKTRGQQVTLRCSPISGHKSVSWYQQVLGQGPQFIFQYYEKEERGRGNFPDRFSARQFPNYSSELNVNALLLGDSALYLCASSPVRAGVTQETQYFGPGTRLLVL.